The rows below give T cell receptor beta chains drawn from one sample of a study of T cells after posttransplantation cyclophosphamide. The table came from immunoSEQ multiplex PCR; TCRdb's copy has only in-frame clones and leaves some out. This sample carries 10,000 to 15,000 clones, about 80% of them seen once, and the ten largest clones take under 0.9%. Material: memory CD4+ T cells sorted from PBMCs. The receptors stem from a man aged 50 to 60 in good health, CMV-negative, and a related stem cell transplant donor. CDR3s include the opening cysteine and the closing phenylalanine or tryptophan. Fields, in order: V gene, D gene, clone size, J gene, CDR3 DNA, CDR3 protein. D genes are given only for firm matches. Clone size is not always given. Where it is, it says once, few, many or a class for expanded clones.

V: TRBV6-1; D: TRBD1; size: .; J: TRBJ1-1; DNA: TGTGCCAGCAGGCGGGACAGCTCCACTGAAGCTTTCTTT; CDR3: CASRRDSSTEAFF
V: TRBV9; D: .; size: .; J: TRBJ2-2; DNA: TGTGCCAGCAGCGCGTGGGAGGGGGAGCTGTTTTTT; CDR3: CASSAWEGELFF
V: TRBV7-9; D: TRBD1; size: .; J: TRBJ2-2; DNA: TGTGCCAGCAGCTCTGGACAGGGGGCACCCGGGGAGCTGTTTTTT; CDR3: CASSSGQGAPGELFF
V: TRBV10-1; D: .; size: .; J: TRBJ2-3; DNA: TGCGCCAGCAGTGAGAACGCCGGAGATACGCAGTATTTT; CDR3: CASSENAGDTQYF
V: TRBV2; D: TRBD1; size: few; J: TRBJ1-5; DNA: TGTGCCAGCAGTCAGGGACAGGGTGATCAGCCCCAGCATTTT; CDR3: CASSQGQGDQPQHF
V: TRBV7-2; D: .; size: .; J: TRBJ2-3; DNA: TGTGCCAGCAGCTTAGACAGGCCCCCAAATACGCAGTATTTT; CDR3: CASSLDRPPNTQYF
V: TRBV5-6; D: TRBD2; size: .; J: TRBJ2-5; DNA: TGTGCCAGCATGACTAGCGGGAGGGGGGGGCAAGAGACCCAGTACTTC; CDR3: CASMTSGRGGQETQYF
V: TRBV29-1; D: .; size: .; J: TRBJ1-1; DNA: TGCAGCGTCCTTCTAACAGGTATTCGCACTGAAGCTTTCTTT; CDR3: CSVLLTGIRTEAFF
V: TRBV7-3; D: TRBD1; size: .; J: TRBJ2-7; DNA: TGTGCCAGCAGCGTGCTTCCCGGGACAGGGATCTACGAGCAGTACTTC; CDR3: CASSVLPGTGIYEQYF
V: TRBV7-2; D: .; size: .; J: TRBJ1-3; DNA: TGTGCCAGCAGCTTAACAGTTACTGGAAACACCATATATTTT; CDR3: CASSLTVTGNTIYF
V: TRBV5-1; D: TRBD2; size: .; J: TRBJ2-1; DNA: TGCGCCAGCAGGGAGGCGGGAGTATCCTACAATGAGCAGTTCTTC; CDR3: CASREAGVSYNEQFF
V: TRBV7-3; D: .; size: .; J: TRBJ2-2; DNA: TGTGCCAGCAGCCCCCAAGGCGGAGGGATGTACGGGGAGCTGTTTTTT; CDR3: CASSPQGGGMYGELFF
V: TRBV5-1; D: TRBD1; size: .; J: TRBJ1-5; DNA: TGCGCCAGCAGCTCGGGGACAGGAGGGCAGCCCCAGCATTTT; CDR3: CASSSGTGGQPQHF
V: TRBV5-5; D: .; size: .; J: TRBJ1-2; DNA: TGTGCCAGCAGCTTTAAAACAGGGAGGGACAACTATGGCTACACCTTC; CDR3: CASSFKTGRDNYGYTF
V: TRBV5-1; D: TRBD2; size: .; J: TRBJ2-2; DNA: TGCGCCAGCACACTCCTAGCGGGAGGGAACACCGGGGAGCTGTTTTTT; CDR3: CASTLLAGGNTGELFF
V: TRBV11-3; D: TRBD1; size: few; J: TRBJ2-7; DNA: TGTGCCAGCAGCCCGCTCCGGGACAGGGGTGACGAGCAGTACTTC; CDR3: CASSPLRDRGDEQYF
V: TRBV9; D: .; size: .; J: TRBJ1-1; DNA: TGTGCCAGCAGCGTGTACCCCCCGACAGCAAACACTGAAGCTTTCTTT; CDR3: CASSVYPPTANTEAFF
V: TRBV5-1; D: TRBD2; size: .; J: TRBJ2-7; DNA: TGCGCCAGCAGAGCGGGGCACCAAACCTACGAGCAGTACTTC; CDR3: CASRAGHQTYEQYF
V: TRBV7-8; D: TRBD2; size: .; J: TRBJ2-5; DNA: TGTGCCAGCAGCCTGACTAGCGATACGGAGACCCAGTACTTC; CDR3: CASSLTSDTETQYF
V: TRBV29-1; D: TRBD1; size: few; J: TRBJ1-2; DNA: TGCAGCGTCGACCAGGGGGACTATGGCTACACCTTC; CDR3: CSVDQGDYGYTF
V: TRBV5-1; D: TRBD1; size: .; J: TRBJ1-1; DNA: TGCGCCAGCAGCCCGGGACAGGGGAGGAACACTGAAGCTTTCTTT; CDR3: CASSPGQGRNTEAFF
V: TRBV9; D: .; size: .; J: TRBJ2-3; DNA: TGTGCCAGCAGCGTTTCCGGGCGAGGGCCAGATACGCAGTATTTT; CDR3: CASSVSGRGPDTQYF
V: TRBV5-1; D: TRBD1; size: .; J: TRBJ2-2; DNA: TGCGCCAGCAGCTGGTCAGGGGGCGTCAGCACCGGGGAGCTGTTTTTT; CDR3: CASSWSGGVSTGELFF